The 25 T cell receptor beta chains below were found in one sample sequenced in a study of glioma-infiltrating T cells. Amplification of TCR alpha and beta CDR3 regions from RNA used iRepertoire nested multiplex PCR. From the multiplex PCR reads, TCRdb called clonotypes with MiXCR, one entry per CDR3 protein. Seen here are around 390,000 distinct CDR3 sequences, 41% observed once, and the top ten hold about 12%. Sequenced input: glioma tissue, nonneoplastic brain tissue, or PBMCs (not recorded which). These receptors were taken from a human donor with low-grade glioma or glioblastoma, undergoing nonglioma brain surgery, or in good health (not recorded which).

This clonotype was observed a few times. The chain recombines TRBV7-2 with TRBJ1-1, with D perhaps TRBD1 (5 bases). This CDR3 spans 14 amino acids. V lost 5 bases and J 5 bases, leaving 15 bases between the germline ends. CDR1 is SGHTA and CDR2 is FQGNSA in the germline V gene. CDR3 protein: CASSQRGGRTEAFF. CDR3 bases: TGTGCCAGCAGCCAACGGGGGGGACGAACTGAAGCTTTCTTT.

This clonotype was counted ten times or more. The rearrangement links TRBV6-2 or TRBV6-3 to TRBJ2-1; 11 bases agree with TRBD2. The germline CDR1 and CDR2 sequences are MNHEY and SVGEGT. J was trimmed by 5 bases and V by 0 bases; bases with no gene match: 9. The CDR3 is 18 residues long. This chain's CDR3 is CASSYSFTSGSIDNEQFF. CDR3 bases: TGTGCCAGCAGTTACTCGTTTACTAGCGGGAGCATCGACAATGAGCAGTTCTTC.

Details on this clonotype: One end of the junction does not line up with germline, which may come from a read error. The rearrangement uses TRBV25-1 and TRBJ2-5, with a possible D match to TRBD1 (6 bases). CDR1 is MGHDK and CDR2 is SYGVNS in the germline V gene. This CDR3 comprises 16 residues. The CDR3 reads CASSEGTSFLQETQHF. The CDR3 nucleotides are TGTGCCAGCAGTGAAGGGACAAGCTTCCTCCAAGAGACCCAGCACTTC.

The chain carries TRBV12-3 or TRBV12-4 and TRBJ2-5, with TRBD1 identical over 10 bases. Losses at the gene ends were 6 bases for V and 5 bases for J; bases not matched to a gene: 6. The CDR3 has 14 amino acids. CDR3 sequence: CASSLTGGDETQYF. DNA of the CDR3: TGTGCCAGCAGCTTGACAGGGGGCGATGAGACCCAGTACTTC.

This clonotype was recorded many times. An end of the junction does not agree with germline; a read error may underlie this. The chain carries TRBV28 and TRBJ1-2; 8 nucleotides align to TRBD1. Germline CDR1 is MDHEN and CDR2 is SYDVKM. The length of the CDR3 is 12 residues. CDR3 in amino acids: CASSLRKQGVRF. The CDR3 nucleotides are TGTGCCAGCAGTTTGCGGAAACAGGGGGTCCGCTTC.

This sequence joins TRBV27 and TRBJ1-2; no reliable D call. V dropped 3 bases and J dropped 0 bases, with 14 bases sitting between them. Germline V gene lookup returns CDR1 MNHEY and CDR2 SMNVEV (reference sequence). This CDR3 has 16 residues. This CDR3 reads CASSLKVSRANYGYTF. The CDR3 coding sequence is TGTGCCAGCAGTTTGAAGGTTTCACGAGCTAACTATGGCTACACCTTC.

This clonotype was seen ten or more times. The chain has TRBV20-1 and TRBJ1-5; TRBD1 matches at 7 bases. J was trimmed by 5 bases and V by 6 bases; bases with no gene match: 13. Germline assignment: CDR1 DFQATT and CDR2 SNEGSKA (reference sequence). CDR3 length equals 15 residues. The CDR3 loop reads CSATKRDRPYQPQHF. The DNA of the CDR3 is TGCAGTGCAACTAAACGGGACAGACCATATCAGCCCCAGCATTTT.

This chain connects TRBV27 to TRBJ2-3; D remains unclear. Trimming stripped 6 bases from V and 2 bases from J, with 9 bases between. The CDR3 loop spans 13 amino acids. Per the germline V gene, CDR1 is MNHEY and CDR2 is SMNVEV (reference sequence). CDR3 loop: CASSPIFTDTQYF. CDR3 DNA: TGTGCCAGCAGCCCTATCTTCACAGATACGCAGTATTTT.

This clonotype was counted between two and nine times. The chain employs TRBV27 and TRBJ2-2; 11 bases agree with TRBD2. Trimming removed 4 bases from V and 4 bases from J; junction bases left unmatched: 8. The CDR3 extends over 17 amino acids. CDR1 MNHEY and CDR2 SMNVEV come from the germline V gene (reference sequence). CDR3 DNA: TGTGCCAGCAGTTATCCCGGACTAGCGGGCGGCACCGGGGAGCTGTTTTTT. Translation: CASSYPGLAGGTGELFF.

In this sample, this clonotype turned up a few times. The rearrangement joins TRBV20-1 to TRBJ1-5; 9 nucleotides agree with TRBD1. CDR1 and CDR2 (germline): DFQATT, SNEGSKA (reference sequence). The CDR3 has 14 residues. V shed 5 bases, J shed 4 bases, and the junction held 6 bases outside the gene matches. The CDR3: CSAHRGRLNQPQHF. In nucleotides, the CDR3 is TGCAGTGCTCACAGGGGGCGCCTTAATCAGCCCCAGCATTTT.

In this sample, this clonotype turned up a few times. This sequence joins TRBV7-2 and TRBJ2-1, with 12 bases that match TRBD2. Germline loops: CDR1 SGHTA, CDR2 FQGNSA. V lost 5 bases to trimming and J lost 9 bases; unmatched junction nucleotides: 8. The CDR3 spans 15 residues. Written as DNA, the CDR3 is TGTGCCAGCAGCGCCTCCGGGACTAGCGGGCTTGAGCAGTTCTTC. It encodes CASSASGTSGLEQFF.

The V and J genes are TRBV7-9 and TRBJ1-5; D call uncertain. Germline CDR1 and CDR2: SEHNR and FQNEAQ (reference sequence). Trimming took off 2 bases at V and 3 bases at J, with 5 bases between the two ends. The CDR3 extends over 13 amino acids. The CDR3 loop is CASSLQANQPQHF. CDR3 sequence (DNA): TGTGCCAGCAGCTTACAGGCCAATCAGCCCCAGCATTTT.

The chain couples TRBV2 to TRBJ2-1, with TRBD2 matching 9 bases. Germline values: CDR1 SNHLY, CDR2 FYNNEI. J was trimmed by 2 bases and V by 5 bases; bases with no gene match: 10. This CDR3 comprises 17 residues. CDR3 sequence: CASSRYTLAGPYNEQFF. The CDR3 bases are TGTGCCAGCAGTCGTTACACCCTAGCGGGGCCCTACAATGAGCAGTTCTTC.

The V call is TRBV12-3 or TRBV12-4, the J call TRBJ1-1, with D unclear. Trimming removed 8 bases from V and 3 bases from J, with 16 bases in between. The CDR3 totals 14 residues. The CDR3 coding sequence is TGTGCCAGCTATAGCACCCGACAATACACTGAAGCTTTCTTT. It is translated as CASYSTRQYTEAFF.

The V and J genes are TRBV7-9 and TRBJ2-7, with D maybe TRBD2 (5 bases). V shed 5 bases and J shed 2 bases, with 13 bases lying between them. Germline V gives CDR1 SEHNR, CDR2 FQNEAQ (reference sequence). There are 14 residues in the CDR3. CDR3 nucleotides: TGTGCCAGCAGCAACGGACTGACTCCCTACGAGCAGTACTTC. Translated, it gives CASSNGLTPYEQYF. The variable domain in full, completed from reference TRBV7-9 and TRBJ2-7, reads DTGVSQNPRHKITKRGQNVTFRCDPISEHNRLYWYRQTLGQGPEFLTYFQNEAQLEKSRLLSDRFSAERPKGSFSTLEIQRTEQGDSAMYLCASSNGLTPYEQYFGPGTRLTVT.

CDR3 in amino acids: CASNPDRGWTEAFF. Written as DNA, the CDR3 is TGTGCCAGCAACCCTGACAGGGGGTGGACTGAAGCTTTCTTT. The V and J genes are TRBV6-1 and TRBJ1-1; 9 bases fit TRBD1. Germline CDR1 and CDR2: MNHNS and SASEGT. This CDR3 comprises 14 residues. V was pared by 7 bases and J by 5 bases, with 8 bases of the junction left unmatched.

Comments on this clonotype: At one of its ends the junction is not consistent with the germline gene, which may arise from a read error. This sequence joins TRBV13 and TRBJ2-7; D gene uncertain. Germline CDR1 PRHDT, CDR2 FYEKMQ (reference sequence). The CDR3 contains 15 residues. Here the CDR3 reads CASSLGRQASYEQHF. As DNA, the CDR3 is TGTGCCAGCAGCTTAGGCAGGCAGGCTTCCTACGAGCAGCACTTC.

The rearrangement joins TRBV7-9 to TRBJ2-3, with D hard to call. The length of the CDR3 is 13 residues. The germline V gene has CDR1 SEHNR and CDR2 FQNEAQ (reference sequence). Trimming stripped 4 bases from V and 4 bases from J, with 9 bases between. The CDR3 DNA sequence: TGTGCCAGCAGCTCCCCGACCCCAGATACGCAGTATTTT. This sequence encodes CASSSPTPDTQYF.

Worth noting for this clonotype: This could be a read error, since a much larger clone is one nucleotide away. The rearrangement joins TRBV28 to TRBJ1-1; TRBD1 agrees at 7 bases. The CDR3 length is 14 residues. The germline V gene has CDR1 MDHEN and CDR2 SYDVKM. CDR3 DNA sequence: TGTGCCAGCAGTCTCGGGACAGTGAACACTAAAGCTTTCTTT. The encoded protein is CASSLGTVNTKAFF.

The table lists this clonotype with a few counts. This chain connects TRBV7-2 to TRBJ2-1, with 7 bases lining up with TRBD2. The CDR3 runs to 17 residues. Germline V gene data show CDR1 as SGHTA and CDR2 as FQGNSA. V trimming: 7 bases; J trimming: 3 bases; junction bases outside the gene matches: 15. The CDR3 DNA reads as TGTGCCAGCACTCACCCTCCGGGGGGTCTAAACTACAATGAGCAGTTCTTC. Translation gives CASTHPPGGLNYNEQFF. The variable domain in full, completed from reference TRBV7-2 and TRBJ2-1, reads GAGVSQSPSNKVTEKGKDVELRCDPISGHTALYWYRQSLGQGLEFLIYFQGNSAPDKSGLPSDRFSAERTGGSVSTLTIQRTQQEDSAVYLCASTHPPGGLNYNEQFFGPGTRLTVL.

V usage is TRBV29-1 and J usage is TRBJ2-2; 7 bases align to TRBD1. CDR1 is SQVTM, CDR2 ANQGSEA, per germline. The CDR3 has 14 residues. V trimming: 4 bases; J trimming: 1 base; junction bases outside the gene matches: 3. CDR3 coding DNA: TGCAGCGTTGGACAGGGTATGAACACCGGGGAGCTGTTTTTT. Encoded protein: CSVGQGMNTGELFF.

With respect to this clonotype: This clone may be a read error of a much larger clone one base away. The CDR3 sequence: CASSPDGSSYNEQFF. The CDR3 region has the DNA TGTGCCAGCAGTCCGGACGGGAGCTCCTACAATGAGCAGTTCTTC. The genes are TRBV6-2 or TRBV6-3 and TRBJ2-1; TRBD2 might be the D (6 bases). CDR3 length equals 15 residues. The germline V gene has CDR1 MNHEY and CDR2 SVGEGT. V was clipped by 5 bases and J by 0 bases, with 11 bases between them.

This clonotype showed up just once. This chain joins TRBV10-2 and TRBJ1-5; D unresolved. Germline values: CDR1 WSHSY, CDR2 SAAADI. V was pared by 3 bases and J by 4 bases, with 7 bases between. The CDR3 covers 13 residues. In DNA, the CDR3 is TGCGCCAGCAGTGATAGGGTAAATCAGCCCCAGCATTTT. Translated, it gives CASSDRVNQPQHF.

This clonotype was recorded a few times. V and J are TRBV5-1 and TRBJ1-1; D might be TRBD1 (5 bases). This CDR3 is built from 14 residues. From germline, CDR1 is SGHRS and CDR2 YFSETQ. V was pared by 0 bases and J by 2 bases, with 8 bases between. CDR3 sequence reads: CASSLDRRNTEAFF. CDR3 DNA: TGCGCCAGCAGCTTGGACAGGCGTAACACTGAAGCTTTCTTT.

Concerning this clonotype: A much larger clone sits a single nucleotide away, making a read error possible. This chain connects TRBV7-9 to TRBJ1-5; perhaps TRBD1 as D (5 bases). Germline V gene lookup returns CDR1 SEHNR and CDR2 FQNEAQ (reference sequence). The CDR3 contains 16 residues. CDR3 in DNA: TGTGCCAGCAGCTACTCTCAGGGAGGCGTCAATCAGCCCCGGCATTTT. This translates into CASSYSQGGVNQPRHF.